The entry that follows covers one T cell receptor beta chain sequence. Its antigen remains unidentified. This entry is derived from a study of radiotherapy plus CTLA-4 blockade in lung cancer. Turning to the study itself: Disease control was seen in approximately 31% of patients, objective responses in around 20%.

Assay: immunoSEQ multiplex PCR; the TCRdb copy retains only in-frame clones and omits some. The repertoire holds 40,000 to 50,000 clones, more than 75% seen once, with about 3.3% in the top ten. Notes on the study in general: Reports state that early shifts in blood T cell clones, with interferon-beta, best predicted response.

CDR1 is ENHRY and CDR2 is SYGVKD in the germline V gene. The CDR3 consists of 13 residues. The trim removed 10 bases at V and 1 base at J, leaving 5 bases unmatched. The gene calls are TRBV10-3 and TRBJ1-1, with TRBD1 identical over 8 bases. The input for sequencing was peripheral blood, taken from a patient treated with radiotherapy plus ipilimumab. The TCR comes from a human donor with non-small cell lung cancer who had stable disease on radiotherapy plus ipilimumab. In DNA form, the CDR3 reads TGTGCCACCGACAGGGGCGAGAACACTGAAGCTTTCTTT. It specifies CATDRGENTEAFF.